This T cell receptor beta chain was obtained from a study of T cells in Graves' hyperthyroidism and ophthalmopathy. There were TCR beta CDR3 regions amplified from RNA transcripts. The TCR CDR3 was amplified in a first-round RT-PCR using the HTBI primer set. TCRdb passed the multiplex PCR reads through MiXCR, listing each CDR3 protein once. The data hold about 180,000 distinct CDR3 sequences, with about 18% observed a single time. There are many counts of this clonotype. Over 18 months, lack of ophthalmopathy progression marked Graves' hyperthyroidism as stable. What was sequenced was blood. The clonotype comes from a woman aged 50 to 65 with Graves' hyperthyroidism.

The CDR3 nucleotides are TGTGCCAGCAGTGACCAGGGTGATGGCACCGGGGAGCTGTTTTTT. It encodes CASSDQGDGTGELFF. The chain couples TRBV6-4 to TRBJ2-2, with a tentative D call TRBD1 (5 bases). The CDR3 loop spans 15 amino acids. CDR1 is MRHNA and CDR2 is SNTAGT in the germline V gene. Trimming took 2 bases from V and 4 from J, leaving 11 bases between them.